This TCR beta chain was observed in a study of T cell changes during pregnancy in multiple sclerosis. The V segment lost 4 bases and the J segment 6 bases; nucleotides outside the gene matches: 11. Germline V gene sequence: CDR1 SGDLS, CDR2 YYNGEE. The CDR3 has 15 residues. TCRdb keeps only in-frame clones here, not all; method: immunoSEQ multiplex PCR. Found here are about 38,000 clones, about 90% of them singletons; the top ten hold 0.56%. This specimen consisted of CD4+ T cells from peripheral blood mononuclear cells, obtained before pregnancy. The V gene is TRBV9, the J gene TRBJ1-1, with TRBD1 matching over 8 bases. This receptor was identified in a female donor with multiple sclerosis, enrolled in a pregnancy study. CDR3: CASSPPGGGSPEAFF. The DNA of the CDR3 is TGTGCCAGCAGCCCCCCAGGGGGCGGGTCTCCTGAAGCTTTCTTT.